Listed below are T cell receptor beta chains from one sample, sequenced in a study of identical twins. One entry per CDR3 protein, called by TCRdb with MiXCR from the 5' RACE reads. Of about 660,000 distinct CDR3 sequences in the sample, over 8.5% were seen once. The data were also submitted as part of a second study, on yellow fever vaccine responses in identical twins.

The specimen sequenced was PBMCs. The receptors derive from a woman under 30 in good health. CDR3s include the opening cysteine and the closing phenylalanine or tryptophan. A D gene is named only where the DNA matches it firmly.

v_gene	d_gene	j_gene	CDR3aa
TRBV29-1	.	TRBJ2-1	CSVGPGEFNEQFF
TRBV18	TRBD2	TRBJ2-7	CASSPRGGEAYEQYF
TRBV28	TRBD1	TRBJ2-2	CASSFHQGASTGELFF
TRBV3-1	.	TRBJ2-3	CASSQDLLHTQYF
TRBV10-3	.	TRBJ1-1	CAISETVNTEAFF
TRBV19	.	TRBJ2-1	CASSIGTTNGEQFF
TRBV4-3	TRBD1	TRBJ2-1	CASSQAGRTGFSEQFF
TRBV4-2	.	TRBJ2-4	CASSQDVRTLNIQYF
TRBV29-1	.	TRBJ1-1	CSVVPGGRNTEAFF
TRBV6-2/TRBV6-3	.	TRBJ2-7	CASSYTFYEQYF
TRBV7-9	.	TRBJ2-7	CASSLGLDRTYEQYF
TRBV7-9	.	TRBJ2-6	CASSLNGANVLTF
TRBV28	.	TRBJ2-7	CASRTETGSEQYF
TRBV5-6	.	TRBJ1-5	CASSFGQYSNQPQHF
TRBV7-9	TRBD2	TRBJ2-5	CASSLLAVKETQYF
TRBV5-5	.	TRBJ2-3	CASSLAAFSSTDTQYF
TRBV28	.	TRBJ2-7	CASSWSPAYEQYF
TRBV18	.	TRBJ2-2	CASSPYRSGNTGELFF
TRBV2	.	TRBJ2-2	CASSDGFAGTGELFF
TRBV5-1	.	TRBJ1-1	CASSLERGTAYNTEAFF
TRBV20-1	.	TRBJ1-2	CSARSSDTQNYGYTF
TRBV25-1	.	TRBJ1-2	CASSESRGWTNYGYTF
TRBV27	.	TRBJ2-1	CASALSNEQFF
TRBV29-1	TRBD1	TRBJ2-7	CSGGQRSSDEQYF
TRBV12-3/TRBV12-4	TRBD2	TRBJ2-5	CASSLTGASGETQYF
TRBV7-8	.	TRBJ2-7	CASSFRTATYEQYF
TRBV13	.	TRBJ2-5	CASSHGEKQGETQYF
TRBV5-1	TRBD1	TRBJ2-5	CASSRQGGEETQYF